The rows below give T cell receptor beta chains drawn from one sample of a study of blood T cell repertoires in COVID-19. Some clones are missing from TCRdb's copy, which holds only in-frame ones; the method was immunoSEQ multiplex PCR. The table includes a few hundred thousand clones, more than 65% detected once. Sequencing used PBMCs or T cells enriched from blood (not recorded which). These receptors were obtained from a man aged 45-65 years who had recovered from COVID-19. Each CDR3 is given with its conserved first and last residue. The D gene is left open where the match is weak. Size values are once, few and many counts, or a class for expanded clones, and some rows have none.

CDR3 length	clone size	V gene	J gene	D gene	CDR3 DNA	CDR3 protein
15	NA	TRBV25-1	TRBJ2-1	TRBD2	TGTGCCAGCAGACATACTAGCGGGAGTTGGAATGAGCAGTTCTTC	CASRHTSGSWNEQFF
16	NA	TRBV11-2	TRBJ2-7	NA	TGTGCCAGCAGCTTAGATGGGGCGGGGTTACCCTACGAGCAGTACTTC	CASSLDGAGLPYEQYF
14	NA	TRBV5-6	TRBJ1-2	NA	TGTGCCAGCAGCTTATGGAACAGGGCAGCTGGCTACACCTTC	CASSLWNRAAGYTF
14	few	TRBV7-2	TRBJ2-7	NA	TGTGCCAGCAGCTATGCCCCAGGCCCCTACGAGCAGTACTTC	CASSYAPGPYEQYF
17	NA	TRBV7-6	TRBJ1-5	NA	TGTGCCAGCAGCTTAGGATTCGGGGAGGATAGCAATCAGCCCCAGCATTTT	CASSLGFGEDSNQPQHF
11	NA	TRBV29-1	TRBJ1-2	NA	TGCAGCGTTGGAGGTAACTATGGCTACACCTTC	CSVGGNYGYTF
16	NA	TRBV4-3	TRBJ1-2	NA	TGCGCCAGCAGCCACTCCCAGGGTGGGTTCGGATATGGCTACACCTTC	CASSHSQGGFGYGYTF
16	NA	TRBV10-3	TRBJ2-7	NA	TGTGCCATCAGTGAGTCAATGAGACAGGACCCCTACGAGCAGTACTTC	CAISESMRQDPYEQYF
16	NA	TRBV18	TRBJ2-2	TRBD1	TGTGCCAGCTCACCTGCCAGGGGGCAGTGGACCGGGGAGCTGTTTTTT	CASSPARGQWTGELFF
13	few	TRBV3-1/TRBV3-2	TRBJ1-2	NA	TGTGCCAGCAGCCAACGACTCGCGGGAGGCTACACCTTC	CASSQRLAGGYTF
16	NA	TRBV30	TRBJ1-6	TRBD1	TGTGCCTGGAGTGTACTCCGGAGACAGGGAAATTCACCCCTCCACTTT	CAWSVLRRQGNSPLHF
13	NA	TRBV7-8	TRBJ1-1	NA	TGTGCCAGCAGCTTAGGACGGGAGGTAATAGCTTTCTTT	CASSLGREVIAFF
14	NA	TRBV7-3	TRBJ1-6	NA	TGTGCCAGCAGATTTACCGCGGAGGGGTCACCCCTCCACTTT	CASRFTAEGSPLHF
11	NA	TRBV20-1	TRBJ2-7	NA	TGCAGTGCTAGGAGGCTCATCGAGCAGTACTTC	CSARRLIEQYF
17	once	TRBV18	TRBJ2-5	TRBD2	TGTGCCAGCTCACCACGAGGACTAGCGGGACTGCAAGAGACCCAGTACTTC	CASSPRGLAGLQETQYF
17	NA	TRBV4-3	TRBJ1-2	NA	TGCGCCAGCAGCCAAGACCTTCGGGGGGTGATCAACTATGGCTACACCTTC	CASSQDLRGVINYGYTF
17	NA	TRBV12-2	TRBJ2-1	NA	TGTGCAAGTCGCTTCAAGCGCACGAGCGGGTCCTACAATGAGCAGTTCTTC	CASRFKRTSGSYNEQFF
14	once	TRBV28	TRBJ1-5	NA	TGTGCCAGCAGCCTAGCGGGGAGCAATCAGCCCCAGCATTTT	CASSLAGSNQPQHF
15	NA	TRBV7-9	TRBJ2-7	NA	TGTGCCAGCAGCTTATTAGGCCAGGGAAGTTGGGAGCAGTACTTC	CASSLLGQGSWEQYF
15	NA	TRBV7-9	TRBJ1-2	NA	TGTGCCAGCAGCTTAGGATTAAGGACTGAATATGGCTACACCTTC	CASSLGLRTEYGYTF
15	NA	TRBV19	TRBJ1-6	NA	TGTGCCAGTAGTATCCCAGGGCAGGGGTTTTCACCCCTCCACTTT	CASSIPGQGFSPLHF